This T cell receptor (beta chain) was identified during a study of T cells in localized non-small cell lung cancer. TCRdb keeps only in-frame clones here, not all; method: immunoSEQ multiplex PCR. Of roughly 30,000 clones in the sample, 94% were seen once. This clone has a handful of counts. Source: peripheral blood, taken before any cancer treatment. The source is a woman aged 40-69 years with stage I lung adenocarcinoma.

The CDR3 sequence is CASSLSPTGSRDEQYF. The DNA for the CDR3 is TGTGCCAGCTCACTATCCCCGACAGGGAGTCGCGACGAGCAGTACTTC. This rearrangement joins TRBV18 to TRBJ2-7; 7 bases align to TRBD1. This CDR3 comprises 16 residues. Germline assignment: CDR1 KGHSH and CDR2 LQKENI. V lost 4 bases, J lost 5 bases, and 14 bases stayed unmatched.